This TCR beta chain was identified during a study of blood T cell repertoires in COVID-19. The repertoire was sequenced with immunoSEQ multiplex PCR; TCRdb's copy has only in-frame clones and lacks some. The sample consists of some 320,000 clones, about 88% of them appearing once. The CDR3 totals 14 residues. Trimming removed 1 base from V and 5 bases from J; junction bases left unmatched: 2. Germline loops: CDR1 SGHRS, CDR2 YFSETQ. The sequence derives from a man between 60 and 75 years old who had recovered from COVID-19. The genes are TRBV5-1 and TRBJ1-1; 10 nucleotides match TRBD1. The sample taken for sequencing was PBMCs or T cells enriched from blood (not recorded which). The CDR3 spells CASSLRTGGTEAFF. Here the CDR3 DNA reads TGCGCCAGCAGCTTGCGGACAGGGGGTACTGAAGCTTTCTTT.